This T cell receptor (beta chain) was captured by sequencing in a study of OX40 agonist ivuxolimab in advanced cancers. In its sample, this clone was seen once. The antigen is undetermined. Study results and limitations: CD4+ and CD8+ T cells in blood underwent clonal expansion by week 6 at 0.1 to 3.0 mg/kg.

Here immunoSEQ multiplex PCR was the method, and the copy in TCRdb shows in-frame clones only, minus some. The sample holds over 55,000 clones, roughly 80% seen once. CDR1 SEHNR and CDR2 FQNEAQ come from the germline V gene (reference sequence). V lost 5 bases to trimming and J lost 6 bases, with 7 bases between them. CDR3 length: 12 amino acids. The V call is TRBV7-9, the J call TRBJ2-2; D unresolved. Sequenced here: CD4+ or CD8+ T cells sorted from blood, sampled in a trial of the OX40 agonist ivuxolimab. The sequence derives from an adult with an advanced solid tumor such as melanoma, head and neck, liver or kidney cancer. CDR3 DNA sequence: TGTGCCAGCAGCAAAAGGGCCGGGGAGCTGTTTTTT. Its protein is CASSKRAGELFF.